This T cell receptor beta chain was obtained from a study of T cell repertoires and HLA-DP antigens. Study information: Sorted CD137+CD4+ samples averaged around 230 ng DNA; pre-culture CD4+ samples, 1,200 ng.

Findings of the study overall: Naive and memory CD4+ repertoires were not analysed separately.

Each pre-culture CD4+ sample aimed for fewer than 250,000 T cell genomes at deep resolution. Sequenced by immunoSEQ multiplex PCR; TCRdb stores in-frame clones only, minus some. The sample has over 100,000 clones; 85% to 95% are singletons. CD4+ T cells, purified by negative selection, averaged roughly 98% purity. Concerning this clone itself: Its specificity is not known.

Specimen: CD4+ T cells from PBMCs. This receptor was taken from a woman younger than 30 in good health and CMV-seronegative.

The CDR3 coding sequence is TGCGCCAGCAGTGAGAATCTGGGGGACAGGGGATATACTAATGAAAAACTGTTTTTT. It codes for CASSENLGDRGYTNEKLFF. This chain links TRBV10-1 with TRBJ1-4; 10 nucleotides agree with TRBD1. Per germline, CDR1 WNHNN and CDR2 SYGVQD (reference sequence). The CDR3 spans 19 residues. The J segment lost 2 bases and the V segment lost 2 bases, leaving 11 bases of the junction unmatched.